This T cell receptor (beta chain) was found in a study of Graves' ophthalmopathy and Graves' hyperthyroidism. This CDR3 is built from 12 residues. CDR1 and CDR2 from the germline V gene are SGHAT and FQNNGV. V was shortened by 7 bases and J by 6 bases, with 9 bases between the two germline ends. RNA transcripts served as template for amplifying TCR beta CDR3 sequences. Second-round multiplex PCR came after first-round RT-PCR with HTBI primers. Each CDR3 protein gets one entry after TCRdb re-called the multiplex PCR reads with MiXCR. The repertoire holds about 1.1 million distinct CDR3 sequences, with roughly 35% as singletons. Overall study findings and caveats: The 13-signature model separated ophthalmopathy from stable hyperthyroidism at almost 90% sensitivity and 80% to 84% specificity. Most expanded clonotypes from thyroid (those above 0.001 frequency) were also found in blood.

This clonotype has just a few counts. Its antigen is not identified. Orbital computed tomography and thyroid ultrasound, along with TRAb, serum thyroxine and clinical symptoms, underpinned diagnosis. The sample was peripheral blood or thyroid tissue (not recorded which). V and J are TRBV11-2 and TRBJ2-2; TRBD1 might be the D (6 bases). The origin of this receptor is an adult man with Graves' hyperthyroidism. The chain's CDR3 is CASTKGAGELFF. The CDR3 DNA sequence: TGTGCCAGCACCAAGGGGGCCGGGGAGCTGTTTTTT.